The 9 T cell receptor beta chains given below trace back to one sample, sequenced in a study of T cell responses to AZD1222 COVID-19 vaccine. TCRdb's copy holds only in-frame clones and misses some; the assay was immunoSEQ multiplex PCR. The repertoire includes about 93,000 clones, 85% to 90% of them detected once, and less than 3% sits in the top ten. Specimen: peripheral blood, collected 28 days after the second AZD1222 dose. Receptor source: an adult who received the AZD1222 COVID-19 vaccine.

The CDR3 coding sequence is TGTGCCAGCAGCCAAGCCCCAAGCTCCTACGAGCAGTACTTC. It yields the protein CASSQAPSSYEQYF. This chain uses TRBV4-2 with TRBJ2-7; D uncertain. The CDR3 covers 14 residues. V was trimmed by 1 base and J by 0 bases, leaving 7 bases between them. CDR1 is LGHNA, CDR2 YNFKEQ, per germline.

V usage is TRBV27 and J usage is TRBJ2-1; D may be TRBD2 (6 bases). The V gene's germline CDR1 is MNHEY and CDR2 SMNVEV (reference sequence). The CDR3 spans 17 residues. Trimming removed 6 bases at V and 1 base at J, with 19 bases between. This chain's CDR3 is CASRLQGGGLSYNEQFF. CDR3 coding DNA: TGTGCCAGCAGGCTACAAGGTGGAGGACTATCCTACAATGAGCAGTTCTTC.

The sample holds one count of this clone. The chain recombines TRBV15 with TRBJ1-4; TRBD1 might be the D (5 bases). The germline V gene has CDR1 LNHNV and CDR2 YYDKDF (reference sequence). The ends were cut back, 1 base at V and 6 bases at J, with 15 bases in the middle. The CDR3 loop spans 16 amino acids. The CDR3 sequence is CATSRGGRVGDEKLFF. The DNA of the CDR3 is TGTGCCACCAGCAGAGGGGGCAGGGTTGGGGATGAAAAACTGTTTTTT.

This chain uses TRBV5-1 with TRBJ1-2; D call uncertain. In germline, CDR1 is SGHRS, CDR2 YFSETQ. This CDR3 comprises 15 residues. Trimming removed 0 bases at V and 3 bases at J, with 12 bases between. CDR3 nucleotide sequence: TGCGCCAGCAGCTTGGGCCATCAGGATTACTATGGCTACACCTTC. Amino acids: CASSLGHQDYYGYTF.

This clone was detected once. The chain is built from TRBV7-8 and TRBJ2-3, with 12 bases that match TRBD2. With 5 bases clipped from V and 5 bases from J, the junction kept 11 bases outside the gene matches. In germline, CDR1 is SGHVS, CDR2 FQNEAQ. This CDR3 region has 17 residues. In nucleotides, the CDR3 is TGTGCCAGCAGCATTAGAATCCCGGGACTAGCGGGAGATACGCAGTATTTT. This encodes CASSIRIPGLAGDTQYF.

This clone was seen a few times. The chain employs TRBV6-4 and TRBJ2-2; 14 nucleotides agree with TRBD2. The trim removed 2 bases at V and 4 bases at J, leaving 3 bases unmatched. Germline-derived CDR1 and CDR2 are MRHNA and SNTAGT. The length of the CDR3 is 17 residues. For the CDR3, the DNA is TGTGCCAGCAGTGACGGGACTAGCGGGAGTAGCACCGGGGAGCTGTTTTTT. Amino acids: CASSDGTSGSSTGELFF.

The V call is TRBV12-3 or TRBV12-4, the J call TRBJ1-1; no reliable D call. V lost 3 bases and J 6 bases, leaving 11 bases between the germline ends. The CDR3 sequence is 13 residues long. The CDR3 region is CASSFIDHPEAFF. The CDR3, as DNA: TGTGCCAGCAGTTTCATCGACCACCCTGAAGCTTTCTTT.

V and J are TRBV30 and TRBJ2-1; 8 bases align to TRBD2. Germline trimming cut 4 bases from V and 7 bases from J; bases unmatched to any gene: 9. CDR1 and CDR2 (germline): GTSNPN, SVGIG (reference sequence). The CDR3 has 14 residues. CDR3 sequence: CAWTPGLVANEQFF. The CDR3 DNA reads TGTGCCTGGACCCCGGGACTAGTGGCGAATGAGCAGTTCTTC.

The chain has TRBV19 and TRBJ2-1, with a weak D call TRBD2 (6 bases). This CDR3 spans 14 amino acids. CDR1 LNHDA and CDR2 SQIVND come from the germline V gene (reference sequence). Trimming stripped 5 bases from V and 0 bases from J, with 8 bases between. In DNA, the CDR3 is TGTGCCAGTAGTTGGGGAGGCTCCTACAATGAGCAGTTCTTC. Translating it yields CASSWGGSYNEQFF.